This T cell receptor (beta chain) was recovered during a study of cytomegalovirus exposure and HLA in healthy donors. V was pared by 3 bases and J by 11 bases, with 14 bases of the junction left unmatched. This CDR3 comprises 15 residues. In germline, CDR1 is SNHLY, CDR2 FYNNEI. Researchers ran the PCR with 60 Vbeta and 13 Jbeta primers. Here immunoSEQ multiplex PCR was the method, and the copy in TCRdb shows in-frame clones only, minus some. The sample lists over 100,000 clones, 65% to 75% occurring once. The sequence derives from a man younger than 40 in good health and CMV-seropositive. The V gene is TRBV2, the J gene TRBJ2-5; the match to TRBD2 covers 8 bases. Sequenced sample: PBMCs. The DNA of the CDR3 is TGTGCCAGCAGTGACAGCCGGGGGGGCCCTGTGGAGCAGTACTTC. It codes for CASSDSRGGPVEQYF.